Detailed here is one T cell receptor beta chain. Its antigen is not identified. cDNA synthesis used the whole RNA isolate, giving expressed TCRB sequences. The method was immunoSEQ multiplex PCR; TCRdb's version includes in-frame clones alone and lacks a portion of them. The data hold about 930,000 clones, with roughly 15% observed a single time. The data were taken from a study of beta chain features in type 1 diabetes. Study-level results: For type 1 diabetes patients, VDJ junctions showed fewer insertions and more deletions. Unsettled here was the matter of whether HLA type influences TCRB rearrangement.

CDR3 length: 13 amino acids. Trimming pared 5 bases from V and 2 bases from J, leaving 8 bases between. The V gene's germline CDR1 is ENHRY and CDR2 SYGVKD. The chain joins TRBV10-3 to TRBJ2-3; TRBD2 might be the D (5 bases). The sequence was collected from a young woman in good health. The sample consisted of naive CD4+ T cells from blood. CDR3 DNA: TGTGCCATCAGTAGCGGCCCCACAGATACGCAGTATTTT. It encodes CAISSGPTDTQYF.